Below, 18 T cell receptor beta chains from the same sample are listed, as sequenced in a study of blood T cells in healthy people across ages. A second PCR, run for roughly 7 to 12 cycles, used a sample-barcoded 5' primer plus a J-beta primer mix. One entry per CDR3 protein results from TCRdb running MiXCR on the 5' RACE reads. The sample has around 1,000,000 distinct CDR3 sequences, around two fifths seen once. Input material: blood. The source is a man between 18 and 29 years old in good health.

This clonotype has a handful of counts. The chain has TRBV7-9 and TRBJ1-1, with 7 bases fitting TRBD1. Per the germline V gene, CDR1 is SEHNR and CDR2 is FQNEAQ (reference sequence). V trimming: 5 bases; J trimming: 0 bases; junction bases outside the gene matches: 6. This CDR3 has 15 residues. Here the CDR3 DNA reads TGTGCCAGCAGCCCCACGACAGGGATGAACACTGAAGCTTTCTTT. It yields the protein CASSPTTGMNTEAFF.

The V and J genes are TRBV6-1 and TRBJ2-7, with D possibly being TRBD1 (6 bases). Looked up from germline, CDR1 is MNHNS and CDR2 is SASEGT. Trimming removed 7 bases from V and 2 bases from J, with 12 bases in between. The CDR3 covers 13 residues. The CDR3 nucleotides read TGTGCCAGCACCGAAGGGGGTCCCTACGAGCAGTACTTC. It translates to CASTEGGPYEQYF.

J is TRBJ2-5 and V is TRBV18; D remains unclear. CDR1 is KGHSH and CDR2 is LQKENI in the germline V gene. Trimming cost V 3 bases and J 3 bases, with 14 bases left between them. The CDR3 extends over 15 amino acids. CDR3 region: CASSPTVVGKETQYF. The CDR3 DNA reads TGTGCCAGCTCACCTACGGTGGTCGGCAAAGAGACCCAGTACTTC. The full variable domain, rest sourced from reference TRBV18 and TRBJ2-5, is NAGVMQNPRHLVRRRGQEARLRCSPMKGHSHVYWYRQLPEEGLKFMVYLQKENIIDESGMPKERFSAEFPKEGPSILRIQQVVRGDSAAYFCASSPTVVGKETQYFGPGTRLLVL.

The gene calls are TRBV20-1 and TRBJ2-1; the D gene is possibly TRBD1 (6 bases). The CDR3 has 17 amino acids. CDR1 and CDR2 (germline): DFQATT, SNEGSKA (reference sequence). V was cut by 3 bases and J by 0 bases, with 18 bases left in between. CDR3 region: CSARSPGGQLSYNEQFF. As DNA, the CDR3 is TGCAGTGCTAGGTCCCCTGGGGGCCAACTCTCCTACAATGAGCAGTTCTTC.

The chain combines TRBV2 with TRBJ1-5; D is possibly TRBD1 (6 bases). Per germline, CDR1 SNHLY and CDR2 FYNNEI. The CDR3 is made up of 15 amino acids. V lost 2 bases and J lost 3, with 11 bases in between. The DNA of the CDR3 is TGTGCCAGCAGTGAAAGGACAGTCTACAATCAGCCCCAGCATTTT. This gives the protein CASSERTVYNQPQHF. Full variable domain (outside the CDR3, taken from reference TRBV2 and TRBJ1-5): EPEVTQTPSHQVTQMGQEVILRCVPISNHLYFYWYRQILGQKVEFLVSFYNNEISEKSEIFDDQFSVERPDGSNFTLKIRSTKLEDSAMYFCASSERTVYNQPQHFGDGTRLSIL.

This clonotype was recorded a few times. J is TRBJ1-1 and V is TRBV12-3 or TRBV12-4; TRBD1 might be the D (5 bases). The CDR3 length is 10 residues. Trimming stripped 4 bases from V and 8 bases from J, with 5 bases between. The CDR3 spells CASSWGEAFF. In DNA, the CDR3 is TGTGCCAGCAGTTGGGGGGAAGCTTTCTTT.

Comment on this clonotype: It may be a read error: a sequence one base away is much more abundant. V is TRBV3-1 and J is TRBJ2-5; D may match TRBD1 or TRBD2 (5 bases each). Trimming left V 4 bases short and J 2 bases short, with 14 bases between. This CDR3 is 15 amino acids long. CDR1 is LGHDT and CDR2 is YNNKEL in the germline V gene (reference sequence). CDR3 DNA sequence: TGTGCCAGCAGCCGCCGGGACGACAGACAAGAGACCCAGTACTTC. Translated: CASSRRDDRQETQYF.

This clonotype has more than one count but fewer than ten. The chain has TRBV2 and TRBJ1-1; 8 nucleotides align to TRBD1. Germline V gene lookup returns CDR1 SNHLY and CDR2 FYNNEI. With 8 bases clipped from V and 6 bases from J, the junction kept 11 bases outside the gene matches. The length of the CDR3 is 14 residues. The CDR3 here is CASGRDRKEAEAFF. CDR3 DNA: TGTGCCAGCGGAAGGGACAGGAAGGAGGCTGAAGCTTTCTTT.

This clonotype was seen only a few times. This sequence joins TRBV11-2 and TRBJ1-4; D call uncertain. The germline gives CDR1 SGHAT, CDR2 FQNNGV. V was trimmed by 0 bases and J by 5 bases, leaving 10 bases between them. The length of the CDR3 is 15 residues. The CDR3 nucleotides read TGTGCCAGCAGCTTAGACCGTCTGAGGAATGAAAAACTGTTTTTT. This gives the protein CASSLDRLRNEKLFF.

This clonotype was observed a handful of times. In DNA form, the CDR3 reads TGTGCCAGTAGTCGGGGGGGGTGGAGGGGTGAAGCTTTCTTT. Amino acids: CASSRGGWRGEAFF. This rearrangement joins TRBV19 to TRBJ1-1, with a weak D call TRBD1 (5 bases). The germline V gene has CDR1 LNHDA and CDR2 SQIVND (reference sequence). The CDR3 contains 14 residues. The ends were cut back, 5 bases at V and 7 bases at J, with 17 bases in the middle.

The rearrangement uses TRBV7-9 and TRBJ2-3; D unresolved. The CDR3 covers 17 residues. CDR1 is SEHNR and CDR2 is FQNEAQ in the germline V gene (reference sequence). V lost 3 bases and J lost 1, with 17 bases in between. CDR3 amino acids: CASSLRSGPLGTDTQYF. The CDR3 region has the DNA TGTGCCAGCAGCTTGAGGTCTGGACCTTTAGGCACAGATACGCAGTATTTT.

This rearrangement joins TRBV6-6 to TRBJ1-2, with 8 bases aligning to TRBD1. V lost 0 bases, J lost 3 bases, and 9 bases stayed unmatched. Germline lookup yields CDR1 MNHNY and CDR2 SVGAGI (reference sequence). CDR3 length equals 17 residues. The CDR3 reads CASSYSPGGPRDYGYTF. CDR3 in DNA: TGTGCCAGCAGTTACTCCCCAGGGGGCCCTCGGGACTATGGCTACACCTTC.

Here the CDR3 DNA reads TGTGCCAGCAGACGAACAGGAAACTCCTATAATTCACCCCTCCACTTT. Residues: CASRRTGNSYNSPLHF. The V and J genes are TRBV7-2 and TRBJ1-6; maybe TRBD1 (5 bases). This CDR3 comprises 16 residues. V was clipped by 6 bases and J by 0 bases, with 12 bases between them. The germline V gene encodes CDR1 SGHTA and CDR2 FQGNSA.

This clonotype appeared a few times. The V gene is TRBV9, the J gene TRBJ2-7; D is perhaps TRBD2 (6 bases). With 4 bases removed from V and 0 bases from J, the gap between germline ends came to 14 bases. This CDR3 comprises 15 residues. Germline assignment: CDR1 SGDLS and CDR2 YYNGEE. The CDR3 DNA follows: TGTGCCAGCAGCCCCGGGACTTACTCCTCCTACGAGCAGTACTTC. Protein product: CASSPGTYSSYEQYF.

The chain couples TRBV7-9 to TRBJ2-5; 8 bases map to TRBD1. This CDR3 region has 15 residues. Germline lookup yields CDR1 SEHNR and CDR2 FQNEAQ (reference sequence). Trimming cost V 1 base and J 11 bases; bases outside gene matches: 12. CDR3 nucleotide sequence: TGTGCCAGCAGCTTAGTGACAGGGGTTTGGAATGAGCAGTACTTC. Amino acids: CASSLVTGVWNEQYF.

The chain is built from TRBV6-5 and TRBJ1-1, with D maybe TRBD1 (5 bases). The CDR3 is 16 amino acids. Trimming removed 6 bases from V and 0 bases from J, with 17 bases in between. Germline V gene lookup returns CDR1 MNHEY and CDR2 SVGAGI. The DNA for the CDR3 is TGTGCCAGCAGCCGAGGACACGCGCTTCTGAACACTGAAGCTTTCTTT. This sequence encodes CASSRGHALLNTEAFF.

J is TRBJ1-1 and V is TRBV6-2 or TRBV6-3, with D maybe TRBD1 (5 bases). This CDR3 has 17 residues. Trimming stripped 6 bases from V and 0 bases from J, with 20 bases between. Germline CDR1 reads MNHEY; CDR2 reads SVGEGT. The CDR3 protein is CASSLRRGTDMNTEAFF. CDR3 DNA sequence: TGTGCCAGCAGCCTCCGGCGGGGGACCGACATGAACACTGAAGCTTTCTTT.

The chain has TRBV20-1 and TRBJ2-4, with TRBD1 as a possible D gene (5 bases). V was pared by 3 bases and J by 6 bases, with 9 bases between. The CDR3 spans 12 residues. The germline V gene has CDR1 DFQATT and CDR2 SNEGSKA (reference sequence). CDR3 sequence: CSASTQGNIQYF. CDR3 sequence (DNA): TGCAGTGCTAGTACGCAGGGAAACATTCAGTACTTC.